This entry lists 9 T cell receptor beta chains sequenced from one sample in a study of blood T cell repertoires in COVID-19 (TCRdb year 2020). Library preparation was by the immunoSEQ multiplex PCR assay. TCRdb holds this immuneACCESS table with in-frame rearrangements only. Some clones are missing; in checked studies, unresolved V genes explain under half, and the rest has no known cause. Counted in this sample were some 150,000 clones; roughly nine tenths of them appeared once. The leading ten clones occupy about 15% of the sample. The specimen was peripheral blood. These receptors were obtained from a middle-aged woman with acute or convalescent COVID-19.

The rearrangement links TRBV7-9 to TRBJ1-1; no firm D call. The CDR3 is made up of 15 amino acids. The V end lost 5 bases, the J end lost 6 bases, and 19 bases lay between the germline ends. Germline CDR1 SEHNR, CDR2 FQNEAQ (reference sequence). CDR3 DNA: TGTGCCAGCAGCGGCAGCATGAGGCCGAGGGCTGAAGCTTTCTTT. As protein: CASSGSMRPRAEAFF.

The V and J genes are TRBV25-1 and TRBJ2-1, with D uncertain. This CDR3 has 14 residues. The germline V gene encodes CDR1 MGHDK and CDR2 SYGVNS. The V end lost 3 bases, the J end lost 2 bases, and 8 bases lay between the germline ends. CDR3 DNA: TGTGCCAGCAGTGACACTAATCCCTACAATGAGCAGTTCTTC. This translates into CASSDTNPYNEQFF.

This chain links TRBV4-2 with TRBJ1-5; 8 bases fit TRBD1. Germline V gene sequence: CDR1 LGHNA, CDR2 YNFKEQ. The CDR3 covers 15 residues. Trimming at V came to 1 base and at J to 7 bases, leaving 6 bases not matched to a gene. The CDR3 coding sequence is TGTGCCAGCAGCCAAGTTCCGACAGGGGCACAGCCCCAGCATTTT. The encoded protein is CASSQVPTGAQPQHF.

The chain recombines TRBV5-5 with TRBJ1-3; no firm D call. The V gene's germline CDR1 is SGHKS and CDR2 YYEKEE (reference sequence). Trimming took 2 bases from V and 0 from J, leaving 9 bases between them. There are 15 residues in the CDR3. DNA for the CDR3: TGTGCCAGCAGCTTCTCCATGGCCTCTGGAAACACCATATATTTT. Translation gives CASSFSMASGNTIYF.

The chain has TRBV7-9 and TRBJ1-1, with a weak D call TRBD1 (6 bases). The CDR3 spans 14 residues. The V and J ends lost 1 base and 7 bases respectively, with 13 bases between them. Germline V gives CDR1 SEHNR, CDR2 FQNEAQ (reference sequence). CDR3 protein: CASSLVSGGNEAFF. The CDR3 region has the DNA TGTGCCAGCAGCTTAGTTTCGGGGGGCAATGAAGCTTTCTTT.

The CDR3 DNA sequence: TGTGCCAGCAGCCTGGCATACACAGATACGCAGTATTTT. Translated: CASSLAYTDTQYF. The chain is built from TRBV11-2 and TRBJ2-3; unclear D gene. The CDR3 is made up of 13 amino acids. The germline CDR1 and CDR2 sequences are SGHAT and FQNNGV. V lost 5 bases to trimming and J lost 2 bases, with 8 bases between them.

V usage is TRBV6-5 and J usage is TRBJ1-6; 11 nucleotides match TRBD1. Trimming removed 8 bases from V and 7 bases from J; junction bases left unmatched: 7. Per the germline V gene, CDR1 is MNHEY and CDR2 is SVGAGI. The CDR3 is 15 amino acids. In DNA form, the CDR3 reads TGTGCCAGCCTCCGGGACAGGGGGGCGAATTCACCCCTCCACTTT. Its translation is CASLRDRGANSPLHF.

The chain links TRBV5-6 to TRBJ1-1, with no clear D. Deletions cut 4 bases from V and 2 bases from J, with 12 bases between. The CDR3 contains 14 residues. Per the germline V gene, CDR1 is SGHDT and CDR2 is YYEEEE. Here the CDR3 DNA reads TGTGCCAGCAGCGAAGGAGTTGGCAACACTGAAGCTTTCTTT. This codes for CASSEGVGNTEAFF.

V is TRBV9 and J is TRBJ2-1; 7 nucleotides agree with TRBD1. The CDR3 runs to 15 residues. The V segment lost 0 bases and the J segment 5 bases; nucleotides outside the gene matches: 5. Per germline, CDR1 SGDLS and CDR2 YYNGEE. The CDR3 coding sequence is TGTGCCAGCAGCGTAGCTGGGACAGCAGACAATGAGCAGTTCTTC. Translation gives CASSVAGTADNEQFF.